One and the same sample provided the 12 T cell receptor beta chains below, sequenced in a study of shared clonotypes between healthy human individuals. The data were produced by immunoSEQ multiplex PCR, yet TCRdb's version contains in-frame clones alone and is incomplete. The sample gives about 1.1 million clones, approximately 77% of which show up once; about 0.94% is in the top ten. The sequenced sample was memory CD4+ T cells from PBMCs. Described subset: CD45RA-negative fraction. These receptors all stem from a man between 18 and 29 years old in good health. Some clones in this sample may be carry-over from other donors' samples.

The J gene is TRBJ2-7, the V gene TRBV5-1, with D hard to call. CDR1 and CDR2 (germline): SGHRS, YFSETQ. The CDR3 spans 16 residues. Between the trimmed V and J ends, which lost 4 bases and 0 bases, there was a span of 17 bases. The CDR3 nucleotides are TGCGCCAGCAGCCCCCAATTGGCTCTGAGCTCCTACGAGCAGTACTTC. This translates into CASSPQLALSSYEQYF. Full variable domain (remainder filled in from reference TRBV5-1 and TRBJ2-7): KAGVTQTPRYLIKTRGQQVTLSCSPISGHRSVSWYQQTPGQGLQFLFEYFSETQRNKGNFPGRFSGRQFSNSRSEMNVSTLELGDSALYLCASSPQLALSSYEQYFGPGTRLTVT.

The rearrangement links TRBV4-3 to TRBJ2-7; D unresolved. With 0 bases removed from V and 7 bases from J, the gap between germline ends came to 16 bases. CDR1 is LGHNA, CDR2 YSLEER, per germline. The CDR3 runs 15 residues. CDR3 in DNA: TGCGCCAGCAGCCAAGAAGGAAAGCCCTACGAGGAGCAGTACTTC. Translated: CASSQEGKPYEEQYF.

This chain connects TRBV5-1 to TRBJ1-5; 8 nucleotides agree with TRBD1. After removal of 4 bases from V and 7 bases from J, the junction contained 13 bases not matched to a gene. CDR1 SGHRS and CDR2 YFSETQ come from the germline V gene. The CDR3 extends over 16 amino acids. CDR3: CASSPGTGQRGQPQHF. CDR3 sequence (DNA): TGCGCCAGCAGCCCCGGGACAGGCCAAAGGGGGCAGCCCCAGCATTTT. The variable domain in full, with the rest retrieved from reference TRBV5-1 and TRBJ1-5, is KAGVTQTPRYLIKTRGQQVTLSCSPISGHRSVSWYQQTPGQGLQFLFEYFSETQRNKGNFPGRFSGRQFSNSRSEMNVSTLELGDSALYLCASSPGTGQRGQPQHFGDGTRLSIL.

The V call is TRBV7-2, the J call TRBJ1-3; unclear D gene. This CDR3 region has 16 residues. V dropped 0 bases and J dropped 0 bases, with 9 bases sitting between them. Germline assignment: CDR1 SGHTA and CDR2 FQGNSA. CDR3 in DNA: TGTGCCAGCAGCTTAGCTGGTTTAAGCTCTGGAAACACCATATATTTT. Translating it yields CASSLAGLSSGNTIYF.

The chain recombines TRBV11-3 with TRBJ2-3; 9 positions match TRBD2. The length of the CDR3 is 15 residues. Germline CDR1 reads SGHNT; CDR2 reads YENEEA. V gave up 5 bases and J gave up 6 bases; unmatched junction bases: 9. The CDR3 loop is CASSQGLATPDTQYF. CDR3 nucleotides: TGTGCCAGCAGCCAGGGACTAGCAACGCCCGATACGCAGTATTTT.

The chain combines TRBV7-9 with TRBJ1-2; D unresolved. Germline V gives CDR1 SEHNR, CDR2 FQNEAQ (reference sequence). V was shortened by 2 bases and J by 4 bases, with 14 bases between the two germline ends. This CDR3 has 15 residues. The CDR3 spells CASSLLGGTRYGYTF. The CDR3 DNA is TGTGCCAGCAGCTTATTGGGCGGAACGCGCTATGGCTACACCTTC.

This chain joins TRBV5-1 and TRBJ1-2, with a weak D call TRBD1 (5 bases). CDR3 length: 13 amino acids. The germline gives CDR1 SGHRS, CDR2 YFSETQ. V lost 4 bases, J lost 6 bases, and 13 bases lay in between. CDR3 sequence (DNA): TGCGCCAGCAGCCTGGGACCTTTAGATGGCTACACCTTC. Its protein is CASSLGPLDGYTF. The whole variable domain, filled in from reference TRBV5-1 and TRBJ1-2, reads KAGVTQTPRYLIKTRGQQVTLSCSPISGHRSVSWYQQTPGQGLQFLFEYFSETQRNKGNFPGRFSGRQFSNSRSEMNVSTLELGDSALYLCASSLGPLDGYTFGSGTRLTVV.

There are many counts of this clone. A read error may account for a junction end that differs from germline. The CDR3: CASRSTGGKGSFLF. In nucleotides, the CDR3 is TGTGCCAGCAGGTCTACAGGAGGGAAAGGAAGCTTTCTCTTT. V usage is TRBV9 and J usage is TRBJ1-1, with a possible D match to TRBD1 (5 bases). The CDR3 is 14 residues long. Germline V CDR1 and CDR2: SGDLS, YYNGEE.

This rearrangement joins TRBV15 to TRBJ2-3; TRBD1 might be the D (5 bases). CDR1 is LNHNV and CDR2 is YYDKDF in the germline V gene (reference sequence). The CDR3 sequence is 13 residues long. Deletions cut 2 bases from V and 5 bases from J, with 8 bases between. CDR3 in amino acids: CATSRSTVDTQYF. The CDR3 bases are TGTGCCACCAGCAGATCGACAGTAGATACGCAGTATTTT.

The chain links TRBV4-1 to TRBJ1-4; 8 nucleotides align to TRBD1. Germline lookup yields CDR1 MGHRA and CDR2 YSYEKL. The V segment lost 2 bases and the J segment 7 bases; nucleotides outside the gene matches: 6. The CDR3 spans 15 residues. DNA for the CDR3: TGCGCCAGCAGCCAAACTACAGGGGGGGGTGAAAAACTGTTTTTT. Its protein is CASSQTTGGGEKLFF.

This chain uses TRBV4-1 with TRBJ2-1, with 8 bases identical to TRBD1. Germline CDR1 reads MGHRA; CDR2 reads YSYEKL. The length of the CDR3 is 15 residues. Trimming cost V 1 base and J 7 bases; bases outside gene matches: 6. CDR3 bases: TGCGCCAGCAGCCAAGTGGGGACAGGTGAGAATGAGCAGTTCTTC. This sequence encodes CASSQVGTGENEQFF.

The chain is built from TRBV28 and TRBJ2-7, with TRBD1 matching 8 bases. CDR1 is MDHEN, CDR2 SYDVKM, per germline. The CDR3 sequence is 14 residues long. Trimming at V came to 7 bases and at J to 5 bases, leaving 10 bases not matched to a gene. CDR3 region: CASTMGQGANEQYF. In DNA, the CDR3 is TGTGCCAGCACGATGGGGCAGGGGGCGAACGAGCAGTACTTC. The full variable domain, in which reference TRBV28 and TRBJ2-7 provide the parts outside the CDR3, is DVKVTQSSRYLVKRTGEKVFLECVQDMDHENMFWYRQDPGLGLRLIYFSYDVKMKEKGDIPEGYSVSREKKERFSLILESASTNQTSMYLCASTMGQGANEQYFGPGTRLTVT.